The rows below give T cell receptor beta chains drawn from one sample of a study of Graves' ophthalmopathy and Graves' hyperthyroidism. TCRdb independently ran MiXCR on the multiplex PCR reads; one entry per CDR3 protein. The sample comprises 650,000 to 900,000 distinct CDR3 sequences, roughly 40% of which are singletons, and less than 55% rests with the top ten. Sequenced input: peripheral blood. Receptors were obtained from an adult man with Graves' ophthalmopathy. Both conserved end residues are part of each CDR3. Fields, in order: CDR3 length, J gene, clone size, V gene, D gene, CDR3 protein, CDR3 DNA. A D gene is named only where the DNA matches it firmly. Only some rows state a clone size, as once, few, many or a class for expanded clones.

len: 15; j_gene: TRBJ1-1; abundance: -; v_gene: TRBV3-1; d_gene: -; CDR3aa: CASSQDITANTEAFF; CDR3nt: TGTGCCAGCAGCCAAGATATTACAGCCAACACTGAAGCTTTCTTT
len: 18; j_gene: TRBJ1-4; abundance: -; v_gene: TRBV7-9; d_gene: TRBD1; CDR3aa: CASSSPRRGMGTNEKLFF; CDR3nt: TGTGCCAGCAGCTCCCCACGCAGGGGGATGGGCACTAATGAAAAACTGTTTTTT
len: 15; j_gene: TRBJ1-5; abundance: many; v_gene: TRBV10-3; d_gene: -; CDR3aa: CASSAGRRINQPQHF; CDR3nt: TGTGCCAGCAGTGCGGGACGGCGCATCAATCAGCCCCAGCATTTT
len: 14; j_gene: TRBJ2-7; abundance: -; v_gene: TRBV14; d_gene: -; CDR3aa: CASSPQRRGYEQYF; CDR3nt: TGTGCCAGCAGCCCCCAGAGAAGGGGTTACGAGCAGTACTTC
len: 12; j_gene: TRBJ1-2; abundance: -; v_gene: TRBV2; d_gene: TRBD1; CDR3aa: CAKAGTGGGYTF; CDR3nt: TGTGCCAAGGCAGGGACAGGCGGTGGCTACACCTTC
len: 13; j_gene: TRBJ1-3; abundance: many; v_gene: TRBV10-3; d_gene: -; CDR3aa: CAISESSGNTIYF; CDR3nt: TGTGCCATCAGTGAGAGCTCTGGAAACACCATATATTTT
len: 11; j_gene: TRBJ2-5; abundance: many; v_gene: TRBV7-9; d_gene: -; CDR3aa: CASSPPGTQYF; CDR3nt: TGTGCCAGCAGCCCCCCCGGGACCCAGTACTTC
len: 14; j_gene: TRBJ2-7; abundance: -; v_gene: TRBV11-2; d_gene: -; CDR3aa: CASSLIYGTYEQYF; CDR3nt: TGTGCCAGCAGCTTAATTTATGGGACCTACGAGCAGTACTTC
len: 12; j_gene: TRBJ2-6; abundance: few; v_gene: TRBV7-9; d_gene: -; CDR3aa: CASSLEANVLTF; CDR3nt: TGTGCCAGCAGCTTAGAGGCCAACGTCCTGACTTTC
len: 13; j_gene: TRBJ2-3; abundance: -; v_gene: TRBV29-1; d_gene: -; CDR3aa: CSVLGGSTDTQYF; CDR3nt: TGCAGCGTTCTAGGCGGGAGCACAGATACGCAGTATTTT
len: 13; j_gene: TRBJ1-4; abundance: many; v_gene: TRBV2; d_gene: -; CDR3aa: CASSRVLAEKLFF; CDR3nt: TGTGCCAGCAGCCGGGTATTAGCGGAAAAACTGTTTTTT
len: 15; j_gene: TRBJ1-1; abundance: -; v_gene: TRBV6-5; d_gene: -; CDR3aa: CASSPAVESNTEAFF; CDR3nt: TGTGCCAGCAGCCCGGCGGTGGAATCGAACACTGAAGCTTTCTTT
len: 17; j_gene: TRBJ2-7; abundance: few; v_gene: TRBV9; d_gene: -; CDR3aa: CASSHLTWPSENYEQYF; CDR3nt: TGTGCCAGCAGCCATTTAACGTGGCCGTCGGAAAACTACGAGCAGTACTTC
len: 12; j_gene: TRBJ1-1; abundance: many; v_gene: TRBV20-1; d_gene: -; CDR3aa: CSASRMNTEAFF; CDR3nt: TGCAGTGCTAGTAGGATGAACACTGAAGCTTTCTTT
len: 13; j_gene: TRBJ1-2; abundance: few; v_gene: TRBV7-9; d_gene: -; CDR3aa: CASSPNRGDGYTF; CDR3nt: TGTGCCAGCAGCCCAAATCGGGGAGACGGCTACACCTTC
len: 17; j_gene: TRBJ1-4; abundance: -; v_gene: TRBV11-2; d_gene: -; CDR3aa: CASSLDLTGVDNEKLFF; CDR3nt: TGTGCCAGCAGCTTAGATCTAACCGGGGTCGATAATGAAAAACTGTTTTTT
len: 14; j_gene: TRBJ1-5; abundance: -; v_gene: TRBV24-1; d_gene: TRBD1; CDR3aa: CATRDPGGSQPQHF; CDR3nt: TGTGCCACCAGAGACCCAGGGGGCTCTCAGCCCCAGCATTTT
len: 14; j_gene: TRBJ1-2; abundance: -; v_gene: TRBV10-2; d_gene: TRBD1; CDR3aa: CASGDRGINYGYTF; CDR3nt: TGTGCCAGCGGGGACAGGGGGATTAACTATGGCTACACCTTC
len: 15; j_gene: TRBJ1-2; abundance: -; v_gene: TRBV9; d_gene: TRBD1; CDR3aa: CASSPRTGRGYGYTF; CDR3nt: TGTGCCAGCAGCCCCCGGACAGGGAGGGGCTATGGCTACACCTTC
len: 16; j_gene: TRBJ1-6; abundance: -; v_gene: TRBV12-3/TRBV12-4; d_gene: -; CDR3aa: CASSPSPVAGDSPLHF; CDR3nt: TGTGCCAGCAGTCCATCCCCTGTGGCAGGGGATTCACCCCTCCACTTT
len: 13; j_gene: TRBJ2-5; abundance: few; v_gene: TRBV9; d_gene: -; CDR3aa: CASSVGNQETQYF; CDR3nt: TGTGCCAGCAGCGTCGGGAACCAAGAGACCCAGTACTTC
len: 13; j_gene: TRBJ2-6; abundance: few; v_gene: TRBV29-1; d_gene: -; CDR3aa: CSVYGQGANVLTF; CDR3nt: TGCAGCGTCTACGGACAGGGGGCCAACGTCCTGACTTTC
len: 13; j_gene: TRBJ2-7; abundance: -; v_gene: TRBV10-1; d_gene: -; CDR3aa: CARPWRGPYEQYF; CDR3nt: TGCGCCAGACCTTGGAGGGGGCCCTACGAGCAGTACTTC
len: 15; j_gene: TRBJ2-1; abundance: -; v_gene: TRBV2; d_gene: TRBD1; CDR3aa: CASSERQGDLGEQFF; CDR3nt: TGTGCCAGCAGTGAACGACAGGGTGACTTGGGTGAGCAGTTCTTC
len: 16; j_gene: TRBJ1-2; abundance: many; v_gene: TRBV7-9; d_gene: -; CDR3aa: CASSPSPGEDLYGYTF; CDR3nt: TGTGCCAGCAGCCCGTCCCCGGGGGAGGATCTCTATGGCTACACCTTC
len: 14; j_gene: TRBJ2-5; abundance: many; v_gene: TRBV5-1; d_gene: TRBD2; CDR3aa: CASSFGLVKETQYF; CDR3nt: TGCGCCAGCAGCTTCGGACTAGTGAAAGAGACCCAGTACTTC
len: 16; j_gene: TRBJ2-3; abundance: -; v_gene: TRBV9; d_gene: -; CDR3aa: CASSVTGQRNTDTQYF; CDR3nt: TGTGCCAGCAGCGTAACAGGACAGCGAAACACAGATACGCAGTATTTT
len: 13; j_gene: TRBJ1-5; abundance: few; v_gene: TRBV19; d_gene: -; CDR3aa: CASSIAATGPQHF; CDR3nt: TGTGCCAGTAGTATAGCCGCGACAGGGCCCCAGCATTTT
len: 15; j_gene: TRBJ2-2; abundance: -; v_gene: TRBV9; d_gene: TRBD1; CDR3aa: CASSLQGRGTGELFF; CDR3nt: TGTGCCAGCAGCTTACAGGGGAGAGGAACCGGGGAGCTGTTTTTT
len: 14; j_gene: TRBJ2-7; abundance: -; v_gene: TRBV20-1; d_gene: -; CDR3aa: CSARDLDRNYEQYF; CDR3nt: TGCAGTGCTAGAGATCTGGACAGAAACTACGAGCAGTACTTC
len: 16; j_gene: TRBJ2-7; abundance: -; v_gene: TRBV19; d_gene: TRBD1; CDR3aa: CASSASTGAAVYEQYF; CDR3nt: TGTGCCAGTAGTGCTTCGACAGGGGCCGCTGTTTACGAGCAGTACTTC
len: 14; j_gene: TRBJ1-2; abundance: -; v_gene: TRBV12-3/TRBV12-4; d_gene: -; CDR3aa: CASSFAAGDYGYTF; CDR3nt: TGTGCCAGCAGTTTTGCGGCAGGGGACTATGGCTACACCTTC
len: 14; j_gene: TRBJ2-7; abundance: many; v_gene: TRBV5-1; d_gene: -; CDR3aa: CASSVGPSVYEQYF; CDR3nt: TGCGCCAGCAGCGTGGGACCGAGTGTCTACGAGCAGTACTTC
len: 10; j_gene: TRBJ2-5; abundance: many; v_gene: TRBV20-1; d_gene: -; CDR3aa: CSGQQETQYF; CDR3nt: TGCAGTGGCCAGCAGGAGACCCAGTACTTC
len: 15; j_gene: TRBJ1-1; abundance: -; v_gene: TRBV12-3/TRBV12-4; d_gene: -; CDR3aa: CASSFHTKPGAEAFF; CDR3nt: TGTGCCAGCAGTTTCCATACGAAACCGGGGGCTGAAGCTTTCTTT
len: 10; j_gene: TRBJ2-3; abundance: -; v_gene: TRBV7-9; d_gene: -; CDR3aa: CATRRDTQYF; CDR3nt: TGTGCCACGCGGAGGGATACGCAGTATTTT
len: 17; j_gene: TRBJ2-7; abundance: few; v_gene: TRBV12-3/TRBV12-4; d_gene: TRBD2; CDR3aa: CASSFGGTSGNSYEQYF; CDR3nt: TGTGCCAGCAGTTTCGGAGGGACTAGCGGGAACTCCTACGAGCAGTACTTC
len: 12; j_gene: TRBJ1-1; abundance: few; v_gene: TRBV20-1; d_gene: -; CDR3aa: CSAEGKNTEAFF; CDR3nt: TGCAGTGCCGAGGGGAAGAACACTGAAGCTTTCTTT
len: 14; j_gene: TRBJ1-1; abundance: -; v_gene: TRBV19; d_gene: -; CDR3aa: CASRVQVGGTEAFF; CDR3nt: TGTGCCAGTAGAGTACAGGTGGGGGGCACTGAAGCTTTCTTT
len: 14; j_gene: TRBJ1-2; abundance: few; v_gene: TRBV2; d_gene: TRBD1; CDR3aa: CASRTGGKNYGYTF; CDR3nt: TGTGCCAGCAGGACAGGGGGGAAGAACTATGGCTACACCTTC
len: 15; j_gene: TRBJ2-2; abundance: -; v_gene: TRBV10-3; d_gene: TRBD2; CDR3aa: CAIKPSGNLAGELFF; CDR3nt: TGTGCCATCAAACCTAGCGGGAATTTGGCCGGGGAGCTGTTTTTT
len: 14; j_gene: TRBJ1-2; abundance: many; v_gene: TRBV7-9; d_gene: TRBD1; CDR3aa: CASSFSGTGNGYTF; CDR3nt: TGTGCCAGCAGCTTCTCCGGGACAGGAAATGGCTACACCTTC
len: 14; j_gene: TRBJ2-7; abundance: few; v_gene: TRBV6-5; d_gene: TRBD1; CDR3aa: CASSPRGQGYEQYF; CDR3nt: TGTGCCAGCAGTCCTCGGGGACAGGGTTACGAGCAGTACTTC
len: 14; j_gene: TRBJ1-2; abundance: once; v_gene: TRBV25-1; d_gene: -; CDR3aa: CTSSGSGTNYGYTF; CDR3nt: TGTACCAGCAGCGGGTCAGGGACAAACTATGGCTACACCTTC
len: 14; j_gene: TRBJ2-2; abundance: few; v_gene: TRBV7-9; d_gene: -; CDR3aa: CASSFFSTGGELFF; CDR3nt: TGTGCCAGCAGCTTTTTTTCTACTGGCGGGGAGCTGTTTTTT
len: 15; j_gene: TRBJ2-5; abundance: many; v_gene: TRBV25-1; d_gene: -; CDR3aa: CASSESPPFRETQYF; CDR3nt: TGTGCCAGCAGTGAATCCCCTCCGTTCCGAGAGACCCAGTACTTC
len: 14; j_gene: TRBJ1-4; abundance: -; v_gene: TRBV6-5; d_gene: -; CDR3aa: CASTLVQGREKLFF; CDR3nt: TGTGCCAGCACCTTGGTCCAGGGCCGAGAAAAACTGTTTTTT
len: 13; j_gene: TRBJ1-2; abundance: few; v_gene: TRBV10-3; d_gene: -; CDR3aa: CASSQTLLFGYTF; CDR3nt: TGTGCCAGCAGTCAGACACTTCTATTTGGCTACACCTTC
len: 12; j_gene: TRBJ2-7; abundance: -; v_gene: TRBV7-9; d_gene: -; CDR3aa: CASSFNGGEQYF; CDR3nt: TGTGCCAGCAGCTTTAATGGGGGCGAGCAGTACTTC
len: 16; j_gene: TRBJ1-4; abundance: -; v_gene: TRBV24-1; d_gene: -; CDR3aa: CATKKKSISTNERLFF; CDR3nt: TGTGCCACCAAAAAAAAAAGCATTTCAACTAATGAAAGACTGTTTTTT
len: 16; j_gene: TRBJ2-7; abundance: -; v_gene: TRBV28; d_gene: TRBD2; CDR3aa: CASSKLGLADSYEQYF; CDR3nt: TGTGCCAGCAGTAAACTAGGACTAGCTGACTCCTACGAGCAGTACTTC